This TCR beta chain was obtained from a study of tumor and adjacent non-tumor tissue in lung cancer. Study outcomes and limitations: In normal lung, the top 100 clones were significantly more dominant than in tumor. Tumor tissue had significantly higher TCR diversity than normal lung.

A modified ARM-PCR protocol with three rounds of nested PCR amplified TCRbeta. Each CDR3 protein is one row after TCRdb ran MiXCR on the multiplex PCR reads. The sample gives some 73,000 distinct CDR3 sequences, approximately 78% of which show up once; 40% to 65% is in the top ten. This CDR3 contains 16 residues. The germline V and J ends were trimmed by 3 bases and 3 bases, with 15 bases remaining between them. Germline V gene lookup returns CDR1 LNHDA and CDR2 SQIVND (reference sequence). RNA was extracted from bulk tissue without any cell sorting. Distant lung tissue was collected more than 3 cm away from the tumor edge. A note on this clonotype: The antigen is not known.

The rearrangement uses TRBV19 and TRBJ2-1; no clear D. This receptor was identified in a man aged 60 to 75 with non-small cell lung cancer. Sequenced: distant non-tumor lung tissue. The CDR3 here is CASSILDGSIYNEQFF. The CDR3 DNA follows: TGTGCCAGTAGTATTCTTGATGGCTCGATCTACAATGAGCAGTTCTTC.